Below, one TCR beta chain is given with its context. The antigen is unknown. Sample-barcoded 5' priming and a J-beta primer mix drove a second PCR of about 7 to 11 cycles. A template-switch adaptor containing 12 random nucleotides labeled each cDNA molecule. TCRdb processed the 5' RACE reads anew with MiXCR; each CDR3 protein has one entry. The table lists around 1,500,000 distinct CDR3 sequences, 28% of them singletons. This entry belongs to a study of blood T cells in healthy people across ages. Study results and caveats: Naive CD4+ cell counts and diversity both ran higher in long-lived than in aged donors.

The V and J ends lost 4 bases and 1 base respectively, with 13 bases between them. Germline lookup yields CDR1 MNHEY and CDR2 SVGAGI. This CDR3 is 15 amino acids long. Sequencing used blood. The gene calls are TRBV6-5 and TRBJ2-5, with a weak D call TRBD2 (5 bases). The receptor comes from a woman in her 30s in good health. The CDR3 region is CASSSPRLAQETQYF. The DNA of the CDR3 is TGTGCCAGCAGTTCCCCTCGGCTAGCCCAAGAGACCCAGTACTTC.